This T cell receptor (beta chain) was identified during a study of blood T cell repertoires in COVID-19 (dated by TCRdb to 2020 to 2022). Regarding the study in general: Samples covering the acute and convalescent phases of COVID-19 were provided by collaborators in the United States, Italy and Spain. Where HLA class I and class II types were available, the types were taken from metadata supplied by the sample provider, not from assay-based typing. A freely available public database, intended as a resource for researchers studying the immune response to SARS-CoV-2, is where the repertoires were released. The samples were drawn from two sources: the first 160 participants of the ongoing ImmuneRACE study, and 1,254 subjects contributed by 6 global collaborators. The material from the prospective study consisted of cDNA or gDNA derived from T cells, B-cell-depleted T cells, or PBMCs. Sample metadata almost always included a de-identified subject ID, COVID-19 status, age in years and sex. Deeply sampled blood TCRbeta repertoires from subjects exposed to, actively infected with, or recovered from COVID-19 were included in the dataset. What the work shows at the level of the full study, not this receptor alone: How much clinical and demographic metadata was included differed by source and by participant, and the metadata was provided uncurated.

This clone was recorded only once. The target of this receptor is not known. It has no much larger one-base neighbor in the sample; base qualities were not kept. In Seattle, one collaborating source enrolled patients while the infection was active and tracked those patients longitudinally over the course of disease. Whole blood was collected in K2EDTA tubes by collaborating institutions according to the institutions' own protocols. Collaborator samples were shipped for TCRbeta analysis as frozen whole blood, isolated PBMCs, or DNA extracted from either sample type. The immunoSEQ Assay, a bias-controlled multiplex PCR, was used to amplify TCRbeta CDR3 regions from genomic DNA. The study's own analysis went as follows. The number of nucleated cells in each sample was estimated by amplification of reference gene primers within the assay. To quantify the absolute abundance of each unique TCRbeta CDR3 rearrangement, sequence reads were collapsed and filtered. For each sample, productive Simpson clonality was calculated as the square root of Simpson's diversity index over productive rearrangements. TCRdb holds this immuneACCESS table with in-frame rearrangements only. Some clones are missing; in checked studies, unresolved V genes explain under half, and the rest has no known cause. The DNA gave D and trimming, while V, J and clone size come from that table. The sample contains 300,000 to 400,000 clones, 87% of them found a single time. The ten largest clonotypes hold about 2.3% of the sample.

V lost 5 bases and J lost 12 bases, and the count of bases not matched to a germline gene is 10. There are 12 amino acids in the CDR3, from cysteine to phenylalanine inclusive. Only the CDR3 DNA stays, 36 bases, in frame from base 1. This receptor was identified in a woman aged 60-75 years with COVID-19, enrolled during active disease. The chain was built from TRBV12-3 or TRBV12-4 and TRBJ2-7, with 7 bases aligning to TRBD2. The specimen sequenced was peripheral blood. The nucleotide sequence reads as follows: TGTGCCAGCAGTCCCTGGGACGGACTAGTGTACTTC. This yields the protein CASSPWDGLVYF.